This T cell receptor (beta chain) emerged from a study of shared clonotypes between healthy human individuals. TCRdb's table, derived via immunoSEQ multiplex PCR, lists solely in-frame clones and lacks some. The table records around 2.3 million clones, more than 90% of them present only once. V shed 1 base and J shed 3 bases, with 12 bases lying between them. This CDR3 spans 15 amino acids. Germline assignment: CDR1 KGHSH and CDR2 LQKENI. The TCR was taken from a man younger than 35 in good health. The V call is TRBV18, the J call TRBJ2-5; no reliable D call. Sequenced input: naive CD4+ T cells sorted from blood. The sample's subset: CD45RA+ positively selected. In nucleotides, the CDR3 is TGTGCCAGCTCACCACGTCTGGGGATAGAAGAGACCCAGTACTTC. It encodes CASSPRLGIEETQYF.